The 15 T cell receptor beta chains reported below all come from one sample, sequenced in a study of blood T cell repertoires in COVID-19. Clones were read by immunoSEQ multiplex PCR, and TCRdb kept only the in-frame ones, dropping some. The table lists 30,000 to 35,000 clones, roughly 80% of them singletons. The sequenced material came from peripheral blood. The receptor set was obtained from a human donor in a cohort sampled during active COVID-19.

The chain has TRBV7-8 and TRBJ2-3; TRBD2 agrees at 8 bases. The CDR3 consists of 16 residues. Germline loops: CDR1 SGHVS, CDR2 FQNEAQ. V shed 5 bases, J shed 4 bases, and the junction held 11 bases outside the gene matches. Here the CDR3 reads CASSRTGTRSADTQYF. The CDR3 coding sequence is TGTGCCAGCAGCCGCACCGGGACTAGGTCAGCAGATACGCAGTATTTT.

The rearrangement uses TRBV7-7 and TRBJ2-3; D possibly corresponds to TRBD1 (5 bases). This CDR3 has 15 amino acids. Germline CDR1 is SSHAT and CDR2 is FNYEAQ (reference sequence). Trimming shortened V by 4 bases and J by 3 bases, and 14 bases separated the two germline ends. The CDR3 DNA sequence: TGTGCCAGCAGCTGGGGCTGGGCAGCTACAGATACGCAGTATTTT. Its translation: CASSWGWAATDTQYF.

The rearrangement links TRBV3-1 (or the pseudogene TRBV3-2) to TRBJ2-4, with D maybe TRBD2 (7 bases). V lost 3 bases to trimming and J lost 2 bases, with 14 bases between them. The CDR3 sequence is 16 residues long. CDR1 LGHDT and CDR2 YNNKEL come from the germline V gene (reference sequence). The CDR3 DNA sequence: TGTGCCAGCAGCCAGGCGGGGAGGGGGTCCAAAAACATTCAGTACTTC. It codes for CASSQAGRGSKNIQYF.

This CDR3 reads CASSEGTGGTDTQYF. The CDR3 region has the DNA TGCGCCAGCAGCGAAGGGACAGGGGGCACAGATACGCAGTATTTT. V gene TRBV5-1 combines with J gene TRBJ2-3; 10 bases match TRBD1. The CDR3 consists of 15 residues. After removal of 4 bases from V and 1 base from J, the junction contained 3 bases not matched to a gene. CDR1 SGHRS and CDR2 YFSETQ come from the germline V gene.

The rearrangement uses TRBV7-6 and TRBJ2-1; 9 bases match TRBD2. V lost 1 base, J lost 4 bases, and 8 bases stayed unmatched. The CDR3 consists of 17 residues. Germline CDR1 reads SGHVS; CDR2 reads FNYEAQ. CDR3: CASSLGAGGPLYNEQFF. The CDR3 DNA is TGTGCCAGCAGCTTAGGGGCGGGGGGGCCACTTTACAATGAGCAGTTCTTC.

The chain combines TRBV6-2 or TRBV6-3 with TRBJ2-7; TRBD1 agrees at 10 bases. Per the germline V gene, CDR1 is MNHEY and CDR2 is SVGEGT. The CDR3 extends over 14 amino acids. Germline trimming cut 1 base from V and 6 bases from J; bases unmatched to any gene: 3. This CDR3 is CASSYWRTGGEQYF. As DNA, the CDR3 is TGTGCCAGCAGTTACTGGAGGACAGGGGGCGAGCAGTACTTC.

J is TRBJ2-7 and V is TRBV5-1; 15 bases fit TRBD2. Germline V gene lookup returns CDR1 SGHRS and CDR2 YFSETQ. The junction had 9 bases not matched to a gene; V was cut back by 4 bases and J by 4 bases. This CDR3 is built from 17 residues. For the CDR3, the DNA is TGCGCCAGCAGCAAAAGGACTAGCGGGGGGGCTAGTTACGAGCAGTACTTC. The encoded protein is CASSKRTSGGASYEQYF. The full variable domain, rest sourced from reference TRBV5-1 and TRBJ2-7, is KAGVTQTPRYLIKTRGQQVTLSCSPISGHRSVSWYQQTPGQGLQFLFEYFSETQRNKGNFPGRFSGRQFSNSRSEMNVSTLELGDSALYLCASSKRTSGGASYEQYFGPGTRLTVT.

This chain joins TRBV10-2 and TRBJ1-1, with D hard to call. Trimming cost V 0 bases and J 11 bases, with 10 bases left between them. Per the germline V gene, CDR1 is WSHSY and CDR2 is SAAADI. The CDR3 is 12 residues long. In DNA, the CDR3 is TGCGCCAGCAGTGAGTCCGGACTTGCGGCTTTCTTT. Its protein is CASSESGLAAFF.

V usage is TRBV7-2 and J usage is TRBJ1-5; 12 bases are shared with TRBD1. Germline V CDR1 and CDR2: SGHTA, FQGNSA. Trimming at V came to 5 bases and at J to 7 bases, leaving 3 bases not matched to a gene. CDR3 length: 14 residues. The CDR3 here is CASSQGQGAQPQHF. In DNA form, the CDR3 reads TGTGCCAGCAGCCAGGGACAGGGGGCACAGCCCCAGCATTTT. Complete variable domain (other parts from reference TRBV7-2 and TRBJ1-5): GAGVSQSPSNKVTEKGKDVELRCDPISGHTALYWYRQSLGQGLEFLIYFQGNSAPDKSGLPSDRFSAERTGGSVSTLTIQRTQQEDSAVYLCASSQGQGAQPQHFGDGTRLSIL.

The chain couples TRBV5-1 to TRBJ2-3; D is unclear. This CDR3 is built from 14 residues. Germline V lookup: CDR1 SGHRS, CDR2 YFSETQ. The V and J ends lost 0 bases and 6 bases respectively, with 11 bases between them. DNA for the CDR3: TGCGCCAGCAGCTTGGAACTTACGTGGGATACGCAGTATTTT. The encoded protein is CASSLELTWDTQYF.

This clone turned up a few times. The V call is TRBV3-1 (or the pseudogene TRBV3-2), the J call TRBJ1-6; no clear D. Germline CDR1 LGHDT, CDR2 YNNKEL (reference sequence). Trimming pared 4 bases from V and 9 bases from J, leaving 13 bases between. The CDR3 sequence is 14 residues long. The CDR3 sequence is CASSRQRNASPLHF. CDR3 coding DNA: TGTGCCAGCAGCCGCCAGCGGAATGCTTCACCCCTCCACTTT.

By its share, this clone is medium-sized. V usage is TRBV7-6 and J usage is TRBJ2-2; no firm D call. This CDR3 is built from 16 residues. V was pared by 0 bases and J by 4 bases, with 12 bases between. Per germline, CDR1 SGHVS and CDR2 FNYEAQ. CDR3 DNA: TGTGCCAGCAGCTTAGCGCTGGGTAGAGGCACCGGGGAGCTGTTTTTT. Protein: CASSLALGRGTGELFF.

The chain joins TRBV5-1 to TRBJ2-1, with TRBD2 matching 14 bases. Trimming cost V 0 bases and J 5 bases; bases outside gene matches: 7. Per the germline V gene, CDR1 is SGHRS and CDR2 is YFSETQ. The CDR3 consists of 18 residues. CDR3 in amino acids: CASSLGWTSGGLNNEQFF. In DNA form, the CDR3 reads TGCGCCAGCAGCTTGGGTTGGACTAGCGGGGGGCTGAACAATGAGCAGTTCTTC. Full variable domain (missing parts from reference TRBV5-1 and TRBJ2-1): KAGVTQTPRYLIKTRGQQVTLSCSPISGHRSVSWYQQTPGQGLQFLFEYFSETQRNKGNFPGRFSGRQFSNSRSEMNVSTLELGDSALYLCASSLGWTSGGLNNEQFFGPGTRLTVL.

This clone was seen only a few times. The gene calls are TRBV19 and TRBJ2-7; 8 bases fit TRBD2. Germline V CDR1 and CDR2: LNHDA, SQIVND (reference sequence). Trimming took 5 bases from V and 6 from J; bases not matched to a gene: 6. This CDR3 is 13 amino acids long. CDR3 sequence: CASSDSGETEQYF. The CDR3 nucleotides read TGTGCCAGTAGTGATAGCGGGGAGACCGAGCAGTACTTC.

The chain links TRBV15 to TRBJ1-4, with TRBD1 matching 7 bases. Per the germline V gene, CDR1 is LNHNV and CDR2 is YYDKDF (reference sequence). Germline trimming cut 8 bases from V and 11 bases from J; bases unmatched to any gene: 11. The CDR3 sequence is 13 residues long. The DNA for the CDR3 is TGTGCCACCGACAGGGACGGCTCCGGGAAACTGTTTTTT. It translates to CATDRDGSGKLFF.